Listed here are 11 T cell receptor beta chains from one sample, sequenced in a study of cytomegalovirus exposure and HLA in healthy donors. Researchers ran the PCR with 60 Vbeta and 13 Jbeta primers. The table came from immunoSEQ multiplex PCR; TCRdb's copy has only in-frame clones and leaves some out. The sample carries 170,000 or so clones, just over 75% recorded once. The sequencing sample was made of PBMCs. Receptor source: a woman aged 60-75 years in good health and CMV-seropositive.

The CDR3 is CASSYGGAAGYTF. In nucleotides, the CDR3 is TGTGCCAGCAGTTACGGGGGGGCGGCTGGCTACACCTTC. The chain couples TRBV6-5 to TRBJ1-2; D is possibly TRBD1 (6 bases). The CDR3 loop spans 13 amino acids. Trimming stripped 2 bases from V and 7 bases from J, with 11 bases between. The germline gives CDR1 MNHEY, CDR2 SVGAGI.

This clone was counted between two and nine times. The chain's CDR3 is CASSFTWTGGGLEQETQYF. CDR3 DNA sequence: TGTGCCAGCAGCTTTACATGGACAGGGGGAGGGTTAGAACAAGAGACCCAGTACTTC. The chain joins TRBV7-8 to TRBJ2-5; the match to TRBD1 covers 10 bases. Germline lookup yields CDR1 SGHVS and CDR2 FQNEAQ. Trimming at V came to 3 bases and at J to 2 bases, leaving 15 bases not matched to a gene. CDR3 length: 19 residues.

J is TRBJ2-2 and V is TRBV7-3; 9 nucleotides agree with TRBD1. Unmatched junction bases numbered 3, after V lost 3 bases and J lost 4 bases. Per germline, CDR1 SGHTA and CDR2 FQGTGA. The CDR3 is 15 residues long. CDR3 sequence: CASSLGQGSTGELFF. CDR3 bases: TGTGCCAGCAGCTTGGGACAGGGATCCACCGGGGAGCTGTTTTTT.

This clone has only a few counts. The chain links TRBV30 to TRBJ2-3, with D perhaps TRBD2 (6 bases). The germline gives CDR1 GTSNPN, CDR2 SVGIG (reference sequence). The length of the CDR3 is 13 residues. With 4 bases removed from V and 0 bases from J, the gap between germline ends came to 8 bases. The CDR3 is CAWTGTSTDTQYF. The CDR3 region has the DNA TGTGCCTGGACCGGGACTAGCACAGATACGCAGTATTTT.

The rearrangement uses TRBV30 and TRBJ2-5; 8 bases line up with TRBD1. The CDR3 is made up of 14 amino acids. Germline V lookup: CDR1 GTSNPN, CDR2 SVGIG (reference sequence). V dropped 0 bases and J dropped 1; count of bases not matched to a gene: 1. CDR3 in amino acids: CAWSVQGGQETQYF. Written as DNA, the CDR3 is TGTGCCTGGAGTGTACAGGGGGGCCAAGAGACCCAGTACTTC.

The chain is built from TRBV5-1 and TRBJ2-2; 7 bases match TRBD2. Germline CDR1 and CDR2: SGHRS and YFSETQ. The CDR3 runs to 17 residues. Trimming cost V 0 bases and J 0 bases; bases outside gene matches: 5. The CDR3 nucleotides are TGCGCCAGCAGCTTGGGGGTAGCGGGTTCGAACACCGGGGAGCTGTTTTTT. Translating gives CASSLGVAGSNTGELFF.

As DNA, the CDR3 is TGTGCCAGCACCCCAGGGTTTATGAACACTGAAGCTTTCTTT. It encodes CASTPGFMNTEAFF. The V and J genes are TRBV7-2 and TRBJ1-1, with D perhaps TRBD1 (5 bases). Trimming took off 7 bases at V and 0 bases at J, with 12 bases between the two ends. CDR1 and CDR2 from the germline V gene are SGHTA and FQGNSA. The CDR3 is made up of 14 amino acids.

The table lists this clone with a count of one. This same CDR3 is encoded by further DNA sequences in the sample. The chain has TRBV7-9 and TRBJ1-3; 8 positions match TRBD1. The CDR3 is 14 amino acids. Germline V CDR1 and CDR2: SEHNR, FQNEAQ (reference sequence). Trimming took 5 bases from V and 4 from J; bases not matched to a gene: 4. As DNA, the CDR3 is TGTGCCAGCAGCCTGGGACAGGCGGGAAACACCATATATTTT. Its translation is CASSLGQAGNTIYF.

This sequence joins TRBV5-1 and TRBJ1-1; D ambiguous. Germline CDR1 and CDR2: SGHRS and YFSETQ. Trimming took 0 bases from V and 1 from J, leaving 7 bases between them. The CDR3 totals 14 residues. The CDR3 DNA reads TGCGCCAGCAGCTTGGGAGAGGAGAACACTGAAGCTTTCTTT. It specifies CASSLGEENTEAFF.

The chain has TRBV28 and TRBJ1-1; D is possibly TRBD1 (5 bases). V was trimmed by 3 bases and J by 6 bases, leaving 11 bases between them. CDR1 MDHEN and CDR2 SYDVKM come from the germline V gene. There are 13 residues in the CDR3. In nucleotides, the CDR3 is TGTGCCAGCAGTTTTAGGGGCAGGGCTGAAGCTTTCTTT. Amino acid sequence: CASSFRGRAEAFF.

The V call is TRBV6-5, the J call TRBJ1-1, with a tentative D call TRBD1 (6 bases). V lost 2 bases and J 0 bases, leaving 7 bases between the germline ends. Germline lookup yields CDR1 MNHEY and CDR2 SVGAGI. The CDR3 contains 14 residues. CDR3 DNA: TGTGCCAGCAGTTACGGACAGCTGAACACTGAAGCTTTCTTT. Encoded protein: CASSYGQLNTEAFF.